Described below is a single T cell receptor (beta chain) sequence and its context. Its antigen is not known. The source of the sample is a study of identifying expanded T cells in peripheral blood. Study results and caveats: Clone count variance between roughly 2-week samples rose with total template count.

Produced via immunoSEQ multiplex PCR; TCRdb's table is partial and in-frame only. The table shows around 120,000 clones, with roughly 89% occurring only once. No infections or other immune events were documented during collection. This clonotype originated in a person between 18 and 70 years old in good health. The sequencing input was blood.

CDR3 amino acids: CASSVIRGKYQETQYF. The CDR3, as DNA: TGTGCCAGCAGTGTGATAAGGGGCAAGTACCAAGAGACCCAGTACTTC. This chain connects TRBV2 to TRBJ2-5; a weak D match, TRBD1 (5 bases). Germline values: CDR1 SNHLY, CDR2 FYNNEI. Trimming shortened V by 4 bases and J by 0 bases, and 15 bases separated the two germline ends. The CDR3 extends over 16 amino acids.